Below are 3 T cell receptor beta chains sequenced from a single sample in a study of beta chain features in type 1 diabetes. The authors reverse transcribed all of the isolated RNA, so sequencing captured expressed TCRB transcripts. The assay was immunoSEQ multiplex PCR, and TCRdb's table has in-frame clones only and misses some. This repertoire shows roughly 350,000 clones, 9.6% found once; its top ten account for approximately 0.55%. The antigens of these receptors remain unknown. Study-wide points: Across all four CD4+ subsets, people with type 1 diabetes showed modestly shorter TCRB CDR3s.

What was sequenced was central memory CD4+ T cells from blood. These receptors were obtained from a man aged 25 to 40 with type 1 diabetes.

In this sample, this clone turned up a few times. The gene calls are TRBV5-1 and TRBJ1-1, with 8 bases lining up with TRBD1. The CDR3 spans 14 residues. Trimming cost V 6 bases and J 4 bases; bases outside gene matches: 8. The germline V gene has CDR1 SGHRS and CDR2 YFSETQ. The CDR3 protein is CASTKVTGGTEAFF. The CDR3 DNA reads TGCGCCAGCACTAAGGTAACAGGGGGCACTGAAGCTTTCTTT.

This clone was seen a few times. The CDR3 sequence is CSVGHEYGYTF. The CDR3 DNA sequence: TGCAGCGTTGGGCATGAATATGGCTACACCTTC. V gene TRBV29-1 combines with J gene TRBJ1-2; D unresolved. The ends were cut back, 4 bases at V and 5 bases at J, with 8 bases in the middle. CDR1 is SQVTM and CDR2 is ANQGSEA in the germline V gene. The CDR3 covers 11 residues.

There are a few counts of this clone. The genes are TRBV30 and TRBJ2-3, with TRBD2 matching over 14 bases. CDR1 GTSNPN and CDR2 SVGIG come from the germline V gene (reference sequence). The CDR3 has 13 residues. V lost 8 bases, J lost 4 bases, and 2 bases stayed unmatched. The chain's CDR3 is CAGTSGSPDTQYF. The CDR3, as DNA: TGTGCCGGGACTAGCGGGAGTCCAGATACGCAGTATTTT.